One and the same sample provided the 18 T cell receptor beta chains below, sequenced in a study of blood T cells in healthy people across ages. A second 7 to 11 cycle PCR used barcoded and J-beta primers. TCRdb fed the 5' RACE reads into MiXCR, producing one record per CDR3 protein. The table lists roughly 640,000 distinct CDR3 sequences, approximately 30% of them singletons, with around a sixth in the top ten. The specimen sequenced was blood. These receptors all stem from a woman aged 80 or over in good health.

This clonotype was counted between two and nine times. The rearrangement links TRBV4-1 to TRBJ2-5; D possibly corresponds to TRBD1 (5 bases). The J call may be incorrect, as the DNA end agrees better with TRBJ2-7. CDR3 length: 14 residues. Germline V gene data show CDR1 as MGHRA and CDR2 as YSYEKL. The CDR3 reads CASSQPTQGAEQYF. In nucleotides, the CDR3 is TGCGCCAGCAGCCAACCTACGCAGGGTGCCGAGCAGTACTTC.

This clonotype appeared a few times. A much larger clonotype is one base distant, so this may be a read error. V is TRBV7-9 and J is TRBJ2-7; 12 nucleotides match TRBD2. CDR3 length: 17 amino acids. Germline CDR1 and CDR2: SEHNR and FQNEAQ (reference sequence). Trimming at V came to 4 bases and at J to 7 bases, leaving 14 bases not matched to a gene. The CDR3: CASSYMRLAGDYNEQYF. The CDR3 DNA sequence: TGTGCCAGCAGCTACATGAGACTAGCGGGGGACTACAATGAGCAGTACTTC.

J is TRBJ2-7 and V is TRBV5-1; 7 bases are shared with TRBD1. In germline, CDR1 is SGHRS, CDR2 YFSETQ. V shed 4 bases, J shed 3 bases, and the junction held 10 bases outside the gene matches. CDR3 length: 15 amino acids. The CDR3 coding sequence is TGCGCCAGCAGCCCGAGAGGGGGCGGTGGCTACGAGCAGTACTTC. This translates into CASSPRGGGGYEQYF.

The V call is TRBV30, the J call TRBJ1-6, with a tentative D call TRBD1 (5 bases). Germline V gene sequence: CDR1 GTSNPN, CDR2 SVGIG (reference sequence). Trimming left V 1 base short and J 13 bases short, with 14 bases between. This CDR3 has 13 residues. In DNA form, the CDR3 reads TGTGCCTGGAGTGCAGTTGCGAGGGGCCCCCTCCACTTT. Amino acid sequence: CAWSAVARGPLHF. The complete variable domain, with remaining parts taken from reference TRBV30 and TRBJ1-6, reads SQTIHQWPATLVQPVGSPLSLECTVEGTSNPNLYWYRQAAGRGLQLLFYSVGIGQISSEVPQNLSASRPQDRQFILSSKKLLLSDSGFYLCAWSAVARGPLHFGNGTRLTVT.

Ten or more counts support this clonotype. This sequence joins TRBV20-1 and TRBJ2-5; 8 bases align to TRBD1. Germline values: CDR1 DFQATT, CDR2 SNEGSKA (reference sequence). The J segment lost 5 bases and the V segment lost 1 base, leaving 3 bases of the junction unmatched. The CDR3 has 13 residues. The CDR3 is CSARGQGWETQYF. CDR3 DNA sequence: TGCAGTGCTAGAGGACAGGGGTGGGAGACCCAGTACTTC.

This clonotype has at least ten counts. The CDR3 DNA reads TGTGCCAGCAGTTACTCCGGTAGCGGTTTAAACAATGAGCAGTTCTTC. Translation: CASSYSGSGLNNEQFF. The chain combines TRBV6-5 with TRBJ2-1; maybe TRBD2 (6 bases). This CDR3 contains 16 residues. Trimming removed 0 bases at V and 5 bases at J, with 14 bases between. Germline CDR1 and CDR2: MNHEY and SVGAGI.

Points on this clonotype: Possible read error: a much larger clone is one base away. The CDR3 is CSACRDSNNEQFF. The CDR3 region has the DNA TGCAGTGCTTGCCGGGACTCTAACAATGAGCAGTTCTTC. V gene TRBV20-1 combines with J gene TRBJ2-1; D perhaps matches TRBD2 (6 bases). The CDR3 length is 13 residues. CDR1 and CDR2 (germline): DFQATT, SNEGSKA (reference sequence). Trimming shortened V by 5 bases and J by 5 bases, and 13 bases separated the two germline ends.

Ten or more counts support this clonotype. J is TRBJ1-4 and V is TRBV5-5, with D unclear. V lost 1 base and J lost 7, with 14 bases in between. The germline V gene encodes CDR1 SGHKS and CDR2 YYEKEE (reference sequence). The CDR3 is 15 residues long. The CDR3 reads CASSLFEVLSEKLFF. CDR3 coding DNA: TGTGCCAGCAGCTTGTTCGAGGTACTTTCTGAAAAACTGTTTTTT.

The V gene is TRBV20-1, the J gene TRBJ2-5; D gene ambiguous. The J call may be in error: the DNA end matches TRBJ2-7 better. The CDR3 loop spans 12 amino acids. Looked up from germline, CDR1 is DFQATT and CDR2 is SNEGSKA (reference sequence). Here the CDR3 DNA reads TGCAGTGCCGGACCCGCATCAGTCGAGCAGTACTTC. Its protein is CSAGPASVEQYF.

This clonotype has at least ten counts. The chain links TRBV15 to TRBJ1-5, with D unresolved. CDR1 and CDR2 from the germline V gene are LNHNV and YYDKDF (reference sequence). V lost 0 bases and J 1 base, leaving 7 bases between the germline ends. CDR3 size: 15 residues. CDR3 sequence reads: CATSRDRRSNQPQHF. In nucleotides, the CDR3 is TGTGCCACCAGCAGAGACCGTAGAAGCAATCAGCCCCAGCATTTT.

A remark on this clonotype: A single base separates this from a much larger clone, so it may be a read error. The rearrangement uses TRBV10-3 and TRBJ2-3, with TRBD2 identical over 8 bases. Looked up from germline, CDR1 is ENHRY and CDR2 is SYGVKD. This CDR3 contains 15 residues. The trim removed 6 bases at V and 0 bases at J, leaving 5 bases unmatched. CDR3 sequence reads: CAISVLAASTDTQYF. CDR3 nucleotide sequence: TGTGCCATCAGCGTACTAGCGGCTAGCACAGATACGCAGTATTTT.

This clonotype was counted ten times or more. The chain is built from TRBV20-1 and TRBJ1-5; D perhaps matches TRBD1 (6 bases). Trimming removed 5 bases at V and 13 bases at J, with 30 bases between. The CDR3 covers 16 residues. CDR1 and CDR2 from the germline V gene are DFQATT and SNEGSKA (reference sequence). The CDR3, as DNA: TGCAGTGCTTCTACAGACCGGGACACACGCAACCAGGGGCAGCATTTT. Translated: CSASTDRDTRNQGQHF.

This clonotype occurred a few times. The chain links TRBV9 to TRBJ1-1, with 9 bases identical to TRBD1. V dropped 0 bases and J dropped 7; count of bases not matched to a gene: 16. The germline V gene encodes CDR1 SGDLS and CDR2 YYNGEE. This CDR3 contains 18 residues. The CDR3 DNA reads TGTGCCAGCAGCGTAGCTACCGGAGACAGGGGGTGGGCCAGTGAAGCTTTCTTT. As protein: CASSVATGDRGWASEAFF.

In DNA form, the CDR3 reads TGTGCCAGCAGTTCAAGGACAGGGGATAGCAATCAGCCCCAGCATTTT. Residues: CASSSRTGDSNQPQHF. The chain uses TRBV12-3 or TRBV12-4 and TRBJ1-5; 9 bases agree with TRBD1. CDR3 size: 16 residues. Trimming took 4 bases from V and 0 from J; bases not matched to a gene: 4.

As to this clonotype: A single base separates this from a much larger clone, so it may be a read error. V gene TRBV6-2 or TRBV6-3 combines with J gene TRBJ1-1, with 8 nucleotides matching TRBD1. The CDR3 extends over 13 amino acids. Per germline, CDR1 MNHEY and CDR2 SVGEGT. The CDR3 coding sequence is TGTGCCGGCAGTACAGGGGGAGGCACTGAAGCTTTCTTT. Its translation: CAGSTGGGTEAFF.

This clonotype was seen a handful of times. V gene TRBV9 combines with J gene TRBJ1-1; a possible D gene is TRBD1 (6 bases). Trimming cost V 4 bases and J 5 bases, with 15 bases left between them. Germline CDR1 reads SGDLS; CDR2 reads YYNGEE. This CDR3 region has 14 residues. Written as DNA, the CDR3 is TGTGCCAGCAGCTTTCGGACAGTCCCAACTGAAGCTTTCTTT. This translates into CASSFRTVPTEAFF.

To note about this clonotype: Just one base apart from a much larger clone, this may be a read error. The CDR3 ends on some other residue instead of the conserved phenylalanine or tryptophan, so this is likely a read error. The CDR3 nucleotides read TGTGCCATCAGCTACCGGGGTCTCATCGACCCCCACAATGAGCAGTTCTTG. Translating it yields CAISYRGLIDPHNEQFL. The chain recombines TRBV10-3 with TRBJ2-1, with D possibly matching TRBD2 (5 bases). The CDR3 extends over 17 amino acids. From germline, CDR1 is ENHRY and CDR2 SYGVKD. Trimming left V 6 bases short and J 5 bases short, with 23 bases between.

V usage is TRBV27 and J usage is TRBJ1-2; D might be TRBD1 (5 bases). Germline CDR1 is MNHEY and CDR2 is SMNVEV (reference sequence). This CDR3 contains 15 residues. The V gene lost 0 bases and the J gene lost 4 bases, with 12 bases spanning the gap. CDR3 DNA: TGTGCCAGCAGTTTATCCCAGGGAAGGCGCTATGGCTACACCTTC. Translated, it gives CASSLSQGRRYGYTF.